Listed here are 16 T cell receptor beta chains from one sample, sequenced in a study of beta chain features in type 1 diabetes. Study-level findings and limits: Patients with Type 1 diabetes showed moderately but significantly shorter TCRB CDR3s in all four CD4+ subsets.

Every isolated RNA sample was fully reverse transcribed, so sequencing captured expressed TCRB transcripts. Profiled with immunoSEQ multiplex PCR; TCRdb holds only in-frame clones, not every one. The sample contains around 150,000 clones, 9% of which appear only once. These receptors' antigens are unknown. Sequenced sample: central memory CD4+ T cells from blood. These receptors all come from a woman aged 30 to 39 with type 1 diabetes.

The chain carries TRBV28 and TRBJ2-7, with D possibly TRBD2 on 5 matching bases. The germline CDR1 and CDR2 sequences are MDHEN and SYDVKM. V was pared by 7 bases and J by 0 bases, with 13 bases between. The CDR3 runs 14 residues. This CDR3 is CASTVERNSYEQYF. For the CDR3, the DNA is TGTGCCAGCACCGTGGAGCGGAACTCCTACGAGCAGTACTTC.

There are a few counts of this clone. The junction departs from the called germline gene at one end, perhaps through a read error. The J gene is TRBJ1-4, the V gene TRBV2; 9 positions agree with TRBD1. Germline loops: CDR1 SNHLY, CDR2 FYNNEI. The CDR3 has 12 amino acids. This chain's CDR3 is CASRNRDRERDF. The CDR3 DNA follows: TGTGCCAGCCGAAACCGGGACAGGGAAAGGGATTTT.

This clone was recorded a few times. The chain employs TRBV25-1 and TRBJ2-5, with 11 bases identical to TRBD2. Germline lookup yields CDR1 MGHDK and CDR2 SYGVNS. The CDR3 covers 14 residues. With 4 bases clipped from V and 4 bases from J, the junction kept 2 bases outside the gene matches. CDR3 nucleotide sequence: TGTGCCAGCAGTGTTAGCGGGAGGGCAGAGACCCAGTACTTC. It encodes CASSVSGRAETQYF.

This clone appeared a few times. The genes are TRBV25-1 and TRBJ2-5; 15 bases agree with TRBD2. Looked up from germline, CDR1 is MGHDK and CDR2 is SYGVNS. CDR3 length: 15 amino acids. Trimming at V came to 6 bases and at J to 4 bases, leaving 3 bases not matched to a gene. As DNA, the CDR3 is TGTGCCAGCAGACCGGGACTAGCGGGGGGAGAGACCCAGTACTTC. As protein: CASRPGLAGGETQYF.

The rearrangement joins TRBV28 to TRBJ1-2, with a tentative D call TRBD1 (5 bases). V lost 2 bases to trimming and J lost 4 bases, with 14 bases between them. The CDR3 extends over 15 amino acids. Germline CDR1 reads MDHEN; CDR2 reads SYDVKM. CDR3 bases: TGTGCCAGCAGTTTAACCACTGCGCAGGGCTATGGCTACACCTTC. Its translation: CASSLTTAQGYGYTF.

The CDR3 DNA sequence: TGTGCCAGCTCATCCGACATCTTCGCCTACAATGAGCAGTTCTTC. Protein: CASSSDIFAYNEQFF. The V call is TRBV18, the J call TRBJ2-1; no definite D call. CDR3 length equals 15 residues. V gave up 5 bases and J gave up 2 bases, with 13 bases separating them. Germline CDR1 is KGHSH and CDR2 is LQKENI.

This chain connects TRBV25-1 to TRBJ1-2; 7 bases map to TRBD1. Germline CDR1 reads MGHDK; CDR2 reads SYGVNS. The CDR3 is 15 amino acids. With V trimmed by 6 bases and J by 8 bases, 15 bases remained unmatched. In DNA, the CDR3 is TGTGCCAGCAGCCCCATACGAGGGACAGTCGTGGGCTACACCTTC. Protein: CASSPIRGTVVGYTF.

This clone was detected a few times. The chain recombines TRBV25-1 with TRBJ2-5; 7 positions match TRBD1. The CDR3 is made up of 14 amino acids. Germline values: CDR1 MGHDK, CDR2 SYGVNS. Germline trimming cut 1 base from V and 5 bases from J; bases unmatched to any gene: 4. This chain's CDR3 is CASSEWDRVETQYF. The CDR3 DNA reads TGTGCCAGCAGTGAATGGGACAGAGTTGAGACCCAGTACTTC.

The chain recombines TRBV7-2 with TRBJ2-1, with D possibly being TRBD2 (5 bases). The CDR3 loop spans 16 amino acids. V shed 1 base and J shed 3 bases, with 13 bases lying between them. Germline V CDR1 and CDR2: SGHTA, FQGNSA. CDR3: CASSLVGGPSYNEQFF. As DNA, the CDR3 is TGTGCCAGCAGCTTAGTTGGCGGGCCCAGCTACAATGAGCAGTTCTTC.

On this clone: The sample holds other DNA sequences that translate to the same CDR3. The chain joins TRBV27 to TRBJ2-2, with D unclear. CDR1 is MNHEY, CDR2 SMNVEV, per germline (reference sequence). The V end was cut by 0 bases, the J end by 1 base, with 3 bases between. The CDR3 covers 14 residues. CDR3: CASSLSRNTGELFF. Written as DNA, the CDR3 is TGTGCCAGCAGTTTATCGAGGAACACCGGGGAGCTGTTTTTT.

This clone was detected only a few times. The chain joins TRBV5-1 to TRBJ1-4, with D possibly TRBD1 on 5 matching bases. The germline CDR1 and CDR2 sequences are SGHRS and YFSETQ. The V gene lost 2 bases and the J gene lost 8 bases, with 13 bases spanning the gap. CDR3 length: 14 amino acids. CDR3 sequence: CASSFSGMTEKLFF. The CDR3 DNA reads as TGCGCCAGCAGCTTTTCAGGGATGACCGAAAAACTGTTTTTT.

This clone was recorded a few times. V is TRBV19 and J is TRBJ1-1, with a possible D match to TRBD1 (5 bases). V lost 4 bases and J lost 6, with 15 bases in between. The CDR3 loop spans 14 amino acids. CDR1 and CDR2 (germline): LNHDA, SQIVND (reference sequence). CDR3 protein: CASSTNRYFAEAFF. The CDR3 nucleotides are TGTGCCAGTAGTACAAACAGGTATTTCGCTGAAGCTTTCTTT.

The chain couples TRBV18 to TRBJ1-5, with D unresolved. This CDR3 contains 14 residues. CDR1 and CDR2 from the germline V gene are KGHSH and LQKENI. V was clipped by 3 bases and J by 7 bases, with 13 bases between them. The CDR3 DNA reads TGTGCCAGCTCACCCCGGAGTGAGGGACAGCCCCAGCATTTT. It is translated as CASSPRSEGQPQHF. Combining the CDR3 with reference TRBV18 and TRBJ1-5 gives the whole variable domain NAGVMQNPRHLVRRRGQEARLRCSPMKGHSHVYWYRQLPEEGLKFMVYLQKENIIDESGMPKERFSAEFPKEGPSILRIQQVVRGDSAAYFCASSPRSEGQPQHFGDGTRLSIL.

This clone turned up a few times. The V gene is TRBV9, the J gene TRBJ2-1, with unresolved D. CDR1 and CDR2 from the germline V gene are SGDLS and YYNGEE. With 2 bases removed from V and 4 bases from J, the gap between germline ends came to 10 bases. The CDR3 runs to 14 residues. CDR3 amino acids: CASSVEQLYNEQFF. The CDR3, as DNA: TGTGCCAGCAGCGTTGAACAGCTGTACAATGAGCAGTTCTTC.

In its sample, this clone was seen a few times. The V call is TRBV7-9, the J call TRBJ2-3, with 12 bases matching TRBD2. The CDR3 is made up of 19 amino acids. The J segment lost 3 bases and the V segment lost 4 bases, leaving 14 bases of the junction unmatched. Germline V gene data show CDR1 as SEHNR and CDR2 as FQNEAQ (reference sequence). The chain's CDR3 is CASSSTGTSGQRQTDTQYF. The CDR3 coding sequence is TGTGCCAGCAGCTCAACTGGGACTAGCGGGCAAAGGCAAACAGATACGCAGTATTTT.

This clone was detected only a few times. The gene calls are TRBV30 and TRBJ2-3; D gene uncertain. Germline CDR1 GTSNPN, CDR2 SVGIG (reference sequence). Trimming shortened V by 2 bases and J by 5 bases, and 8 bases separated the two germline ends. The CDR3 is made up of 12 amino acids. CDR3 sequence: CAWSPSGDTQYF. Written as DNA, the CDR3 is TGTGCCTGGAGTCCTTCGGGAGATACGCAGTATTTT.